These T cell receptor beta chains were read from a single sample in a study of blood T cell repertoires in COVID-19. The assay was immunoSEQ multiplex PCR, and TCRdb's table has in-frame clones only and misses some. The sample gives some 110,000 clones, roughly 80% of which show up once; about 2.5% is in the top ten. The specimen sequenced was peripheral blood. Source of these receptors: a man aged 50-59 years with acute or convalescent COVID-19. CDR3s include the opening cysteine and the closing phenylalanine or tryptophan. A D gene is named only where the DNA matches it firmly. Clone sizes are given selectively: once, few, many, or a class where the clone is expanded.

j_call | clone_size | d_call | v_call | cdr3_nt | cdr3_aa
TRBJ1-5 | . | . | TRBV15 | TGTGCCACCAGCAAACACCCCCAGGCCCGGAGCAATCAGCCCCAGCATTTT | CATSKHPQARSNQPQHF
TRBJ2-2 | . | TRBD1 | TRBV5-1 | TGCGCCAGCAGCTGGGACAGGGGGGTCAACACCGGGGAGCTGTTTTTT | CASSWDRGVNTGELFF
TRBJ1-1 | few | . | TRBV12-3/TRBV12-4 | TGTGCCAGCACCTGGACAGTAAACACTGAAGCTTTCTTT | CASTWTVNTEAFF
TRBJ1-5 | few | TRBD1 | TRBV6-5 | TGTGCCAGCAGTCGGGACAGGGAACTGGCTCAGCCCCAGCATTTT | CASSRDRELAQPQHF
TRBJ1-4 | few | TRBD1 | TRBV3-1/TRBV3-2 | TGTGCCAGCAGCCGACAGGGTTATGAAAAACTGTTTTTT | CASSRQGYEKLFF
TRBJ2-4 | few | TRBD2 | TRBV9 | TGTGCCAGCAGCCCTGCCCGGGGGCGGGGGGGAAACATTCAGTACTTC | CASSPARGRGGNIQYF
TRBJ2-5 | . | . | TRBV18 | TGTGCCAGCTCACCCGAAGAGACCCAGTACTTC | CASSPEETQYF
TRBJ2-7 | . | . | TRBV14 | TGTGCCAGCAGCCAAGCCTCCCAGCGTATCTCCTACGAGCAGTACTTC | CASSQASQRISYEQYF
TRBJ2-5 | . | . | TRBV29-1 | TGCAGCGTTGGGGCAGGCCAAGAGACCCAGTACTTC | CSVGAGQETQYF
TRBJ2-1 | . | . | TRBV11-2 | TGTGCCAGCAGCTTAGTCGGCCGAGGGAGAAACAATGAGCAGTTCTTC | CASSLVGRGRNNEQFF
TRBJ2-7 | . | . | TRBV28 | TGTGCCAGCAGTTTCAACCCCGTCGGGGGATCCTACGAGCAGTACTTC | CASSFNPVGGSYEQYF
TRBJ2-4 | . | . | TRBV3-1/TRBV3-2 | TGTGCCAGCAGCCAAGAAGGTCTAGTATCTCTAGCCAAAAACATTCAGTACTTC | CASSQEGLVSLAKNIQYF
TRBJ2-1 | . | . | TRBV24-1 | TGTGCCACCAGTGACCCAACTAGCAAATCCTACAATGAGCAGTTCTTC | CATSDPTSKSYNEQFF
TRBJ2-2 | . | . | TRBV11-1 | TGTGCCAGCAGCCGGACAGAGGGATACACCGGGGAGCTGTTTTTT | CASSRTEGYTGELFF
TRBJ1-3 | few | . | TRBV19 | TGTGCCAGTACGTCGGAAGGGGTATTTAGGGCTGGAAACACCATATATTTT | CASTSEGVFRAGNTIYF
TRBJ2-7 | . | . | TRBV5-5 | TGTGCCAGCAGCCCCCCCCTAGGCACCTACGAGCAGTACTTC | CASSPPLGTYEQYF
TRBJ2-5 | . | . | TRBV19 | TGTGCCAGTAGTATAGGAGAAGGGGTGCGGACCCAGTACTTC | CASSIGEGVRTQYF
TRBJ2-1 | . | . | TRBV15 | TGTGCCACCAGCAGAGATCCCAGGCCGCAATCCAATGAGCAGTTCTTC | CATSRDPRPQSNEQFF
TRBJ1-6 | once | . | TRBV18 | TGTGCCAGCTCACCGGTTGTGGGAGGAAATAATTCACCCCTCCACTTT | CASSPVVGGNNSPLHF
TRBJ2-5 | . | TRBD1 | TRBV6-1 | TGTGCCAGCAGTGGCCGGGACAGGGGAGGCCAAGAGACCCAGTACTTC | CASSGRDRGGQETQYF
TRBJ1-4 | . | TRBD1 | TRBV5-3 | TGTGCCAGAAACGGGACAGGAGAAAAACTGTTTTTT | CARNGTGEKLFF
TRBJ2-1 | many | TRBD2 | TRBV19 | TGTGCCAGTAGTATAGGCGCGGGAGATGAGCAGTTCTTC | CASSIGAGDEQFF
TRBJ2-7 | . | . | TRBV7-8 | TGTGCCAGCAGCCGATTAATGTTCGGTTACGAGCAGTACTTC | CASSRLMFGYEQYF
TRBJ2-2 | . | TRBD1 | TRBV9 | TGTGCCAGTAGGACAGGGGACTGGTACCGCACCGGGGAGCTGTTTTTT | CASRTGDWYRTGELFF
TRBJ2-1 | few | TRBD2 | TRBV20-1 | TGCAGTGCTAGTGGGACTAGTTTCGACAATGAGCAGTTCTTC | CSASGTSFDNEQFF
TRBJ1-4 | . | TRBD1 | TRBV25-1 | TGTGCCAGCAGCTTACAGGGGAGGTGGGAAAAACTGTTTTTT | CASSLQGRWEKLFF
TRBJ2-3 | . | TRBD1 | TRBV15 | TGTGCCACCAGCAGAGATCACTTAGGGACAGGGGCGACAGATACGCAGTATTTT | CATSRDHLGTGATDTQYF
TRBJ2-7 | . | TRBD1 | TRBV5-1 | TGCGCCAGCAGCTTAGGGACAGGCCCCTACGAGCAGTACTTC | CASSLGTGPYEQYF
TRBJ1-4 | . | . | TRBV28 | TGTGCCAGCAGACCGACAGGCCCTAATGAAAAACTGTTTTTT | CASRPTGPNEKLFF
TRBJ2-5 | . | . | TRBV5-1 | TGCGCCAGCAGCGCGGGACAGCCTCAAGAGACCCAGTACTTC | CASSAGQPQETQYF
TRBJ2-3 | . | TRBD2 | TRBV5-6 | TGTGCCAGCAGCTTGTATGCGGGGGAGCGCACAGATACGCAGTATTTT | CASSLYAGERTDTQYF
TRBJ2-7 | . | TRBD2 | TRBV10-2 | TGCGCCAGCAGTCACGGCGGGAGGTCCGCCTACGAGCAGTACTTC | CASSHGGRSAYEQYF
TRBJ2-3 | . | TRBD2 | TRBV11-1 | TGTGCCAGCAGCTTTCGGACTAGCGGGCTCACAGATACGCAGTATTTT | CASSFRTSGLTDTQYF
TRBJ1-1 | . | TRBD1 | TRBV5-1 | TGCGCCAGCAGCTCGACAGGGGGATGGACTGAAGCTTTCTTT | CASSSTGGWTEAFF
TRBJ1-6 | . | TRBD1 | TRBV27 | TGTGCCAGCAGTTCGAGGACAGGGGGCTATAATTCACCCCTCCACTTT | CASSSRTGGYNSPLHF
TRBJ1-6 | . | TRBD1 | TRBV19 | TGTGCCAGTAGTATAGGGGATCAGGGGGCCGGATCACCCCTCCACTTT | CASSIGDQGAGSPLHF
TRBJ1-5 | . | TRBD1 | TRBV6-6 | TGTGCCAGCAGTTCCCCGGGACAGGGGAGAGGTCAGCCCCAGCATTTT | CASSSPGQGRGQPQHF
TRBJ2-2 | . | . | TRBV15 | TGTGCCACCAGCAGAAGTCCGGGAGTTGAAACCGGGGAGCTGTTTTTT | CATSRSPGVETGELFF
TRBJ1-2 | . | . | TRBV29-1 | TGCAGCGTTGATGCGGGGGGAAGCTATGGCTACACCTTC | CSVDAGGSYGYTF
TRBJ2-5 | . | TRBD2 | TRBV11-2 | TGTGCCAGCAGCTTAGCGACTAGCTCCCAGTACTTC | CASSLATSSQYF
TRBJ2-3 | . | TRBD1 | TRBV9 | TGTGCCAGCAGCGTAGAGTGGACAGGGCCAGAGGCGGATACGCAGTATTTT | CASSVEWTGPEADTQYF
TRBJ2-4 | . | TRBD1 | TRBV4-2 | TGTGCCAGCAGCCACGGGACAGGGGAAATAGCCAAAAACATTCAGTACTTC | CASSHGTGEIAKNIQYF
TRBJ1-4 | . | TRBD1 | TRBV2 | TGTGCCAGCACCTCCCCAGACAGGGGGAGTGAAAAACTGTTTTTT | CASTSPDRGSEKLFF
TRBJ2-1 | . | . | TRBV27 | TGTGCCAGCATCGCCGACAGAAAGTACAATGAGCAGTTCTTC | CASIADRKYNEQFF
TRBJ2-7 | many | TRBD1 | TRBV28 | TGTGCCAGCAGTTTTGGGGCTGGGCAGGGGGCCTCCTACGAGCAGTACTTC | CASSFGAGQGASYEQYF